This T cell receptor beta chain came from a study of T cell responses to AZD1222 COVID-19 vaccine. Per the germline V gene, CDR1 is MNHEY and CDR2 is SVGEGT. V lost 0 bases and J lost 3, with 12 bases in between. This CDR3 is built from 15 residues. A remark on this clone: Its antigen is undetermined.

Study conclusions and caveats: Just a handful of people given AZD1222 tested seropositive at baseline.

Data came from immunoSEQ multiplex PCR; TCRdb stores just in-frame clones and leaves some out. The table includes some 130,000 clones, approximately 85% detected once. This specimen consisted of peripheral blood, obtained on day 0 of AZD1222 vaccination. J is TRBJ2-7 and V is TRBV6-2 or TRBV6-3; tentatively, D is TRBD1 (6 bases). This TCR was recovered from an adult in good health. This CDR3 reads CASSYSGTRSYEQYF. The CDR3, as DNA: TGTGCCAGCAGTTACTCCGGGACACGTAGCTACGAGCAGTACTTC.